The rows below give T cell receptor beta chains drawn from one sample of a study of T cell responses to AZD1222 COVID-19 vaccine. Some clones are missing from TCRdb's copy, which holds only in-frame ones; the method was immunoSEQ multiplex PCR. Of around 110,000 clones in the sample, roughly 85% are singletons; the top ten hold approximately 4%. This specimen was peripheral blood, taken on day 0 of MenACWY control vaccination. These receptors were obtained from an adult in good health. Both conserved end residues are part of each CDR3. D genes are given only for firm matches. A clone size is listed for some rows: how often the clone was seen (once, few, many), or a class if it is expanded.

clone_size j_call v_call d_call cdr3_nt cdr3_aa
few TRBJ1-6 TRBV6-1 - TGTGCCAGCAGTGAACTAGTAGTCTCCTATAATTCACCCCTCCACTTT CASSELVVSYNSPLHF
- TRBJ1-2 TRBV28 TRBD1 TGTGCCAGCAGTGTGGCCGGGACAGGGAGAGGCTACACCTTC CASSVAGTGRGYTF
- TRBJ2-7 TRBV19 - TGTGCCAGTAGCATCGACAGAGCCTACGAGCAGTACTTC CASSIDRAYEQYF
once TRBJ1-1 TRBV29-1 - TGCAGCGCCCTAGGTGGGGACACTGAAGCTTTCTTT CSALGGDTEAFF
- TRBJ2-7 TRBV5-1 TRBD2 TGCGCCAGCAGCTCCTCCCAGGGACTAGGTTTCGAGCAGTACTTC CASSSSQGLGFEQYF
- TRBJ2-7 TRBV2 TRBD1 TGTGCCAGCAGCCGCGACCCGACAGGGGTTGACGAGCAGTACTTC CASSRDPTGVDEQYF
once TRBJ2-3 TRBV7-8 - TGTGCCAGCAGCTTAAGAGCAGCAGATACGCAGTATTTT CASSLRAADTQYF
- TRBJ2-7 TRBV28 TRBD1 TGTGCCAGCAGAGAACAGGGGGGTCCGCGCTACGAGCAGTACTTC CASREQGGPRYEQYF
- TRBJ2-7 TRBV7-6 - TGTGCCAGCAGCATTCCTCAGAATCCTAGAGCCTACGAGCAGTACTTC CASSIPQNPRAYEQYF
- TRBJ1-4 TRBV7-8 - TGTGCCAGCAGCCAACGACAGTTTAATGAAAAACTGTTTTTT CASSQRQFNEKLFF
- TRBJ2-3 TRBV7-3 - TGTGCCAGCAGCTTACGGGGTCGGTCAGATACGCAGTATTTT CASSLRGRSDTQYF
few TRBJ2-1 TRBV7-3 - TGTGCCAGCAGCTTCCCTGGATCCGCCTACAATGAGCAGTTCTTC CASSFPGSAYNEQFF
- TRBJ1-2 TRBV30 TRBD1 TGTGCCTGGAGCCTAAACAGGGGGGTGATCTATGGCTACACCTTC CAWSLNRGVIYGYTF
- TRBJ2-7 TRBV9 TRBD2 TGTGCCAGCAGCCCGACCCCGGGCGGGGGGGCCCACGAGCAGTACTTC CASSPTPGGGAHEQYF
- TRBJ2-7 TRBV7-3 - TGTGCCAGCAGCTTAGGACCGGGAGATTACGAGCAGTACTTC CASSLGPGDYEQYF
- TRBJ1-1 TRBV6-5 - TGTGCCAGCAGTTATCGGGCCTTCGGCATCGCTGAAGCTTTCTTT CASSYRAFGIAEAFF
- TRBJ2-7 TRBV5-1 - TGCGCCAGCAGCTTGGAAGGCTACGAGCAGTACTTC CASSLEGYEQYF
once TRBJ1-2 TRBV5-3 TRBD1 TGTGCCAGAAGCTTGGCCGTTGGGAATTTGACAGGGGTCAACTATGGCTACACCTTC CARSLAVGNLTGVNYGYTF
medium-sized TRBJ2-3 TRBV5-1 - TGCGCCAGCAGCTTGGGGACTAGCACAGATACGCAGTATTTT CASSLGTSTDTQYF
- TRBJ1-2 TRBV2 - TGTGCCAGCAGTCTGGAGTTCTCCTATGGCTACACCTTC CASSLEFSYGYTF
- TRBJ2-5 TRBV25-1 - TGTGCCAGCAGTGAAGGCCCAGCCTACCAAGAGACCCAGTACTTC CASSEGPAYQETQYF
- TRBJ2-1 TRBV2 - TGTGCCAGCAGTAACACCGGGGGGCTGGAGCAGTTCTTC CASSNTGGLEQFF
- TRBJ2-1 TRBV4-3 - TGCGCCAGCAGCCAAGATCGGTCACAGGGTAGGTTCAATGAGCAGTTCTTC CASSQDRSQGRFNEQFF
- TRBJ1-1 TRBV10-3 - TGTGCCCAGTCGTCACTTCCGAACACTGAAGCTTTCTTT CAQSSLPNTEAFF
- TRBJ1-2 TRBV10-2 - TGCGCCAGCAGTGAGGGCCGTTTTAACTATGGCTACACCTTC CASSEGRFNYGYTF
- TRBJ2-2 TRBV28 TRBD1 TGTGCCAGCAGGGTTACAGGGGGCACCGGGGAGCTGTTTTTT CASRVTGGTGELFF
- TRBJ1-3 TRBV3-1/TRBV3-2 - TGTGCCAGCAGCCACGGAAGGGTGGCTGGAAACACCATATATTTT CASSHGRVAGNTIYF
- TRBJ2-3 TRBV7-8 - TGTGCCAGCAGCTCCCAACCCGTGGATACGCAGTATTTT CASSSQPVDTQYF
- TRBJ2-7 TRBV5-1 TRBD2 TGCGCCAGCAGGTCAGTAGCGGGGGGCTCCTACGAGCAGTACTTC CASRSVAGGSYEQYF
- TRBJ1-2 TRBV7-2 - TGTGCCAGCACCCCGGGGGGCCTTGGCTACACCTTC CASTPGGLGYTF
- TRBJ1-1 TRBV6-5 - TGTGCCAGCAGTTCCCCGCCCCAAAGGGCTTTCTTT CASSSPPQRAFF
- TRBJ2-7 TRBV11-3 - TGTGCCAGCAGCTTGGTCGGAGGGGGCTTTAACGAGCAGTACTTC CASSLVGGGFNEQYF
- TRBJ2-7 TRBV5-4 - TGTGCCAGCAGCCCGGGGCAGTCCTACGAGCAGTACTTC CASSPGQSYEQYF
- TRBJ2-7 TRBV12-5 - TGTGCTAGTGGTCAGGACAGAGTTACAAGGAGGACTAGCGAGCAGTACTTC CASGQDRVTRRTSEQYF
- TRBJ2-2 TRBV25-1 - TGTGCCAGCAGTGAGGGACGACCCCTAAAAACCGGGGAGCTGTTTTTT CASSEGRPLKTGELFF